This section outlines one T cell receptor (beta chain) sequence together with its context. Its antigen is as yet unknown. These data originate in a study of Tregs in tolerant kidney transplant recipients. Overall study findings and caveats: Biological reproducibility was not directly addressed, but technical replication error appeared minimal. Tregs expanded with activated donor B cells seemed most donor-specific. Few patients were studied, so findings need validation in larger groups.

Profiling relied on immunoSEQ multiplex PCR, and the TCRdb table lists in-frame clones only, not all of them. There are about 240,000 clones in the sample; 65% to 85% occur only once, and around 0.64% lies in the top ten. CDR3 length equals 16 residues. Germline trimming cut 3 bases from V and 8 bases from J; bases unmatched to any gene: 8. Germline assignment: CDR1 WSHSY and CDR2 SAAADI. Thawed PBMCs were FACS-sorted into unstimulated CD4+CD25+CD127- regulatory T cells, CD4+CD25- non-regulatory cells, CD4 and CD8 cells. The chain joins TRBV10-2 to TRBJ2-1; 12 nucleotides agree with TRBD2. What was sequenced was CD4+ T cells from blood. This sequence originates from a human donor in good health. The chain's CDR3 is CASSDRLAGGLDEQFF. The CDR3 coding sequence is TGCGCCAGCAGTGATCGGCTAGCGGGGGGGCTCGATGAGCAGTTCTTC.